This entry lists 13 T cell receptor beta chains sequenced from one sample in a study of vaccination and CD4 T cells after COVID-19 (dated 2022 in TCRdb). These receptors are not linked to any known antigen. Explained via the paper, the treatment or condition label denotes: approximately nine-day PBMC culture with coronavirus spike peptide pools or control peptides (ViraFEST assay). The library was built by means of PCR. Sequencing was performed on an Illumina iSeq 100. At the Johns Hopkins FTIC core, DNA from the cultured CD4+ T cells underwent TCR sequencing with the Oncomine TCR Beta short-read assay. Starting from the raw public reads, TCRdb applied fastp trimming at Q25, assembled clones with MiXCR and retained in-frame beta chains. Each CDR3 protein appears once, grouped with its most common genes and DNA. The sample table records approximately 9,700 distinct CDR3 sequences; around 28% of these occur just once. The ten largest clones represent 40% to 55% of the sample.

Sequencing was performed on CD4+ T cells from blood, cultured in vitro, taken before SARS-CoV-2 vaccination. Source of these receptors: a human donor who received a COVID-19 vaccine.

The chain employs TRBV5-1 and TRBJ2-5; 9 bases match TRBD2. V lost 3 bases to trimming and J lost 6 bases; unmatched junction nucleotides: 9. CDR3 size: 15 residues. The V gene's germline CDR1 is SGHRS and CDR2 YFSETQ. The CDR3 region has the DNA TGCGCCAGCAGCTCGGGCGGGGGGGCCGTTAAGACCCAGTACTTC. This translates into CASSSGGGAVKTQYF.

This clonotype appeared a few times. The chain has TRBV20-1 and TRBJ2-5, with 11 bases lining up with TRBD2. Per germline, CDR1 DFQATT and CDR2 SNEGSKA (reference sequence). V lost 4 bases to trimming and J lost 1 base; unmatched junction nucleotides: 5. The CDR3 is 15 residues long. The CDR3 DNA is TGCAGTGCTACACCGACTAGCGGGGCCCAAGAGACCCAGTACTTC. It translates to CSATPTSGAQETQYF.

The chain has TRBV5-4 and TRBJ1-2, with 9 bases identical to TRBD1. The germline V gene has CDR1 SGHNT and CDR2 YYREEE (reference sequence). This CDR3 region has 16 residues. J was trimmed by 2 bases and V by 4 bases; bases with no gene match: 9. DNA of the CDR3: TGTGCCAGCAGCGTGGACAGGGGCGTTTCGAACTATGGCTACACCTTC. Translated, it gives CASSVDRGVSNYGYTF.

This chain uses TRBV7-3 with TRBJ1-1; D remains unclear. This CDR3 has 14 residues. The germline V gene has CDR1 SGHTA and CDR2 FQGTGA. Trimming removed 0 bases at V and 5 bases at J, with 10 bases between. This CDR3 is CASSLTAGGTEAFF. The CDR3 DNA reads as TGTGCCAGCAGCTTAACGGCGGGAGGGACTGAAGCTTTCTTT.

The chain joins TRBV19 to TRBJ1-2, with a possible D match to TRBD1 (5 bases). The CDR3 runs to 13 residues. Trimming removed 6 bases from V and 2 bases from J, with 10 bases in between. Per germline, CDR1 LNHDA and CDR2 SQIVND (reference sequence). CDR3 sequence (DNA): TGTGCCAGTAGAGGGGAAAAAAACTATGGCTACACCTTC. Its protein product is CASRGEKNYGYTF. The complete variable domain, with remaining parts taken from reference TRBV19 and TRBJ1-2, reads DGGITQSPKYLFRKEGQNVTLSCEQNLNHDAMYWYRQDPGQGLRLIYYSQIVNDFQKGDIAEGYSVSREKKESFPLTVTSAQKNPTAFYLCASRGEKNYGYTFGSGTRLTVV.

This CDR3 reads CATSGRDYRDTQYF. In nucleotides, the CDR3 is TGTGCCACCAGTGGTCGGGACTACCGGGATACGCAGTATTTT. The chain is built from TRBV24-1 and TRBJ2-3; 7 nucleotides align to TRBD2. Germline-derived CDR1 and CDR2 are KGHDR and SFDVKD. This CDR3 comprises 14 residues. With V trimmed by 5 bases and J by 6 bases, 7 bases remained unmatched.

CDR3: CASSWKAGGTGEQYF. Written as DNA, the CDR3 is TGTGCCAGCAGTTGGAAAGCGGGGGGGACTGGCGAGCAGTACTTC. The chain couples TRBV12-3 or TRBV12-4 to TRBJ2-7, with 10 positions matching TRBD2. This CDR3 spans 15 amino acids. V gave up 4 bases and J gave up 6 bases; unmatched junction bases: 9.

This chain links TRBV12-3 or TRBV12-4 with TRBJ2-1; D is uncertain. The CDR3 length is 13 residues. V lost 3 bases, J lost 4 bases, and 7 bases lay in between. This CDR3 reads CASSFRQYNEQFF. The CDR3 nucleotides are TGTGCCAGCAGTTTTCGACAATACAATGAGCAGTTCTTC.

This clonotype occurred a few times. This chain uses TRBV7-9 with TRBJ2-7; weak D call: TRBD1 (5 bases). In germline, CDR1 is SEHNR, CDR2 FQNEAQ (reference sequence). The CDR3 length is 14 residues. The V end was cut by 1 base, the J end by 4 bases, with 11 bases between. CDR3 amino acids: CASSLGGFGYEQYF. The DNA for the CDR3 is TGTGCCAGCAGCTTAGGGGGCTTTGGGTACGAGCAGTACTTC. Combining the CDR3 with reference TRBV7-9 and TRBJ2-7 gives the whole variable domain DTGVSQNPRHKITKRGQNVTFRCDPISEHNRLYWYRQTLGQGPEFLTYFQNEAQLEKSRLLSDRFSAERPKGSFSTLEIQRTEQGDSAMYLCASSLGGFGYEQYFGPGTRLTVT.

The chain links TRBV27 to TRBJ2-3; D unclear. Trimming removed 3 bases at V and 1 base at J, with 5 bases between. Per the germline V gene, CDR1 is MNHEY and CDR2 is SMNVEV (reference sequence). The CDR3 consists of 13 residues. DNA for the CDR3: TGTGCCAGCAGTTTTCTCGGCACAGATACGCAGTATTTT. Its protein product is CASSFLGTDTQYF.

This clonotype has only a few counts. The chain links TRBV12-5 to TRBJ1-1, with 12 bases identical to TRBD1. In germline, CDR1 is LGHNT, CDR2 FRNRAP. CDR3 length: 18 amino acids. The V segment lost 1 base and the J segment 2 bases; nucleotides outside the gene matches: 8. CDR3 nucleotides: TGTGCTAGTGGTTTGGACCGGGACAGGGGGCAACGAAACACTGAAGCTTTCTTT. Encoded protein: CASGLDRDRGQRNTEAFF.

This clonotype occurred a few times. The CDR3 spells CATSDPGTGQFNEQFF. Written as DNA, the CDR3 is TGTGCCACCAGTGACCCCGGGACAGGTCAGTTCAATGAGCAGTTCTTC. V usage is TRBV24-1 and J usage is TRBJ2-1; TRBD1 matches at 8 bases. The J segment lost 6 bases and the V segment lost 4 bases, leaving 10 bases of the junction unmatched. Germline V gene sequence: CDR1 KGHDR, CDR2 SFDVKD. This CDR3 is built from 16 residues.

This sequence joins TRBV4-2 and TRBJ1-1; 7 bases are shared with TRBD1. This CDR3 comprises 18 residues. The trim removed 3 bases at V and 1 base at J, leaving 14 bases unmatched. Looked up from germline, CDR1 is LGHNA and CDR2 is YNFKEQ. The CDR3 sequence: CASSHPPGRGPKNTEAFF. DNA for the CDR3: TGTGCCAGCAGCCATCCCCCTGGGAGGGGGCCAAAGAACACTGAAGCTTTCTTT.